A selection of T cell receptor beta chains follows, all from one sample in a study of CD8 T cells in ankylosing spondylitis. Each CDR3 protein gets one entry after TCRdb re-called the 5' RACE reads with MiXCR. The data hold 200,000 to 250,000 distinct CDR3 sequences, with 8.2% observed a single time. The sequenced material came from blood, either unsorted or a sorted T cell fraction (not recorded which). The origin of the receptors is a female donor with ankylosing spondylitis or in good health (not recorded which). Both conserved end residues are part of each CDR3. A D gene is named only where the DNA matches it firmly. Clone size, where shown, is once, few, many, or a class for clones that have expanded.

V gene: TRBV9
clone size: many
D gene: TRBD1
J gene: TRBJ1-1
CDR3 protein: CASSVDPRGAEAFF
CDR3 DNA: TGTGCCAGCAGCGTAGATCCCAGGGGGGCTGAAGCTTTCTTT

V gene: TRBV7-9
clone size: NA
D gene: TRBD1
J gene: TRBJ1-2
CDR3 protein: CASSRQGEGYTF
CDR3 DNA: TGTGCCAGCAGCCGCCAGGGGGAAGGCTACACCTTC

V gene: TRBV5-1
clone size: many
D gene: TRBD1
J gene: TRBJ2-7
CDR3 protein: CASTSAGGYEQYF
CDR3 DNA: TGCGCCAGCACGTCGGCAGGGGGATACGAGCAGTACTTC

V gene: TRBV20-1
clone size: many
D gene: TRBD1
J gene: TRBJ1-2
CDR3 protein: CSARTGSGYTF
CDR3 DNA: TGCAGTGCTCGGACAGGGTCTGGCTACACCTTC

V gene: TRBV5-1
clone size: many
D gene: NA
J gene: TRBJ1-1
CDR3 protein: CASSFSMTGSNTEAFF
CDR3 DNA: TGCGCCAGCAGCTTTTCGATGACGGGGAGCAACACTGAAGCTTTCTTT

V gene: TRBV5-5
clone size: many
D gene: NA
J gene: TRBJ1-3
CDR3 protein: CASSLDQRRNTIYF
CDR3 DNA: TGTGCCAGCAGCTTGGACCAACGGAGAAACACCATATATTTT

V gene: TRBV20-1
clone size: many
D gene: NA
J gene: TRBJ2-5
CDR3 protein: CSAIGPRTVIQETQYF
CDR3 DNA: TGCAGTGCTATCGGCCCCCGGACAGTTATCCAAGAGACCCAGTACTTC

V gene: TRBV7-2
clone size: NA
D gene: TRBD2
J gene: TRBJ2-7
CDR3 protein: CAGSLAGSYEQYF
CDR3 DNA: TGTGCCGGCAGCTTAGCGGGTTCCTACGAGCAGTACTTC

V gene: TRBV3-1
clone size: many
D gene: TRBD2
J gene: TRBJ2-5
CDR3 protein: CASSRSGRAETQYF
CDR3 DNA: TGTGCCAGCAGCCGAAGCGGGAGGGCAGAGACCCAGTACTTC

V gene: TRBV9
clone size: NA
D gene: TRBD1
J gene: TRBJ2-2
CDR3 protein: CASSPRLGDSGELFF
CDR3 DNA: TGTGCCAGCAGCCCGCGACTCGGGGACAGCGGGGAGCTGTTTTTT

V gene: TRBV12-3/TRBV12-4
clone size: many
D gene: NA
J gene: TRBJ1-2
CDR3 protein: CASTSFGPNYGYTF
CDR3 DNA: TGTGCCAGCACTTCCTTCGGGCCGAACTATGGCTACACCTTC

V gene: TRBV30
clone size: NA
D gene: NA
J gene: TRBJ1-1
CDR3 protein: CAWSESKAEAFF
CDR3 DNA: TGTGCCTGGAGTGAATCGAAGGCTGAAGCTTTCTTT

V gene: TRBV12-3/TRBV12-4
clone size: many
D gene: NA
J gene: TRBJ1-1
CDR3 protein: CASTQPGTEAFF
CDR3 DNA: TGTGCCAGCACCCAGCCGGGGACTGAAGCTTTCTTT

V gene: TRBV12-3/TRBV12-4
clone size: many
D gene: NA
J gene: TRBJ2-7
CDR3 protein: CASSSGLTYEQYF
CDR3 DNA: TGTGCCAGCAGTTCTGGCCTTACCTACGAGCAGTACTTC

V gene: TRBV20-1
clone size: many
D gene: NA
J gene: TRBJ2-7
CDR3 protein: CSARYGKRSYEQYF
CDR3 DNA: TGCAGTGCTAGATACGGGAAGAGATCCTACGAGCAGTACTTC

V gene: TRBV4-3
clone size: once
D gene: NA
J gene: TRBJ2-7
CDR3 protein: CASSQDVTRSHEQYF
CDR3 DNA: TGCGCCAGCAGCCAAGATGTAACCAGATCCCACGAGCAGTACTTC

V gene: TRBV7-2
clone size: many
D gene: TRBD2
J gene: TRBJ2-1
CDR3 protein: CASSLVSSGRGEQFF
CDR3 DNA: TGTGCCAGCAGCTTAGTATCTAGCGGGAGGGGTGAGCAGTTCTTC

V gene: TRBV10-3
clone size: many
D gene: NA
J gene: TRBJ1-1
CDR3 protein: CAIGGPRGTSFTEAFF
CDR3 DNA: TGTGCCATCGGGGGGCCCCGAGGGACAAGCTTCACTGAAGCTTTCTTT

V gene: TRBV7-6
clone size: many
D gene: NA
J gene: TRBJ1-5
CDR3 protein: CASSLVPGEGQPQHF
CDR3 DNA: TGTGCCAGCAGCTTAGTCCCAGGGGAGGGCCAGCCCCAGCATTTT

V gene: TRBV7-2
clone size: many
D gene: NA
J gene: TRBJ2-7
CDR3 protein: CASSLEARRSSYEQYF
CDR3 DNA: TGTGCCAGCAGCTTAGAGGCCAGGAGGAGCTCCTACGAGCAGTACTTC

V gene: TRBV7-6
clone size: many
D gene: NA
J gene: TRBJ2-3
CDR3 protein: CASSSRGASFSDTQYF
CDR3 DNA: TGTGCCAGCAGCTCCCGAGGGGCTAGTTTCTCAGATACGCAGTATTTT

V gene: TRBV12-3/TRBV12-4
clone size: many
D gene: NA
J gene: TRBJ1-2
CDR3 protein: CASSFFGQASQGYTF
CDR3 DNA: TGTGCCAGCAGTTTTTTTGGGCAAGCCAGCCAGGGCTACACCTTC

V gene: TRBV29-1
clone size: many
D gene: TRBD1
J gene: TRBJ1-4
CDR3 protein: CSVVRQGYEKLFF
CDR3 DNA: TGCAGCGTTGTCAGACAGGGTTACGAAAAACTGTTTTTT

V gene: TRBV12-3/TRBV12-4
clone size: many
D gene: NA
J gene: TRBJ1-3
CDR3 protein: CASSLGLRGNTIYF
CDR3 DNA: TGTGCCAGCAGTTTAGGGCTGCGTGGAAACACCATATATTTT

V gene: TRBV5-5
clone size: many
D gene: NA
J gene: TRBJ1-3
CDR3 protein: CASSLRPPNRVNTIYF
CDR3 DNA: TGTGCCAGCAGCTTACGACCCCCGAACCGCGTAAACACCATATATTTT

V gene: TRBV18
clone size: many
D gene: NA
J gene: TRBJ1-3
CDR3 protein: CASSPRDGRSSGNTIYF
CDR3 DNA: TGTGCCAGCTCACCGAGAGATGGGCGTAGCTCTGGAAACACCATATATTTT

V gene: TRBV12-3/TRBV12-4
clone size: NA
D gene: NA
J gene: TRBJ1-6
CDR3 protein: CASSPRGFESPLHF
CDR3 DNA: TGTGCCAGCAGCCCGAGGGGGTTTGAATCACCCCTCCACTTT

V gene: TRBV7-2
clone size: many
D gene: NA
J gene: TRBJ1-2
CDR3 protein: CASSLGHPEGYTF
CDR3 DNA: TGTGCCAGCAGCTTAGGGCATCCGGAGGGCTACACCTTC

V gene: TRBV19
clone size: many
D gene: NA
J gene: TRBJ2-7
CDR3 protein: CASSRGSNEQYF
CDR3 DNA: TGTGCCAGTAGTAGGGGGTCCAACGAGCAGTACTTC

V gene: TRBV10-3
clone size: many
D gene: TRBD2
J gene: TRBJ2-3
CDR3 protein: CAISESRGRTSGSPDTQYF
CDR3 DNA: TGTGCCATCAGTGAGTCGAGAGGTAGGACTAGCGGGAGTCCAGATACGCAGTATTTT

V gene: TRBV12-3/TRBV12-4
clone size: many
D gene: TRBD2
J gene: TRBJ2-5
CDR3 protein: CASSPGLLLPQETQYF
CDR3 DNA: TGTGCCAGCAGTCCGGGACTACTTCTTCCCCAAGAGACCCAGTACTTC

V gene: TRBV5-6
clone size: many
D gene: NA
J gene: TRBJ2-1
CDR3 protein: CASSLTGQLQFF
CDR3 DNA: TGTGCCAGCAGCTTGACAGGGCAATTGCAGTTCTTC

V gene: TRBV20-1
clone size: NA
D gene: TRBD1
J gene: TRBJ2-1
CDR3 protein: CSAREWDRGRNEQFF
CDR3 DNA: TGCAGTGCTAGAGAATGGGACAGGGGTCGCAATGAGCAGTTCTTC

V gene: TRBV20-1
clone size: many
D gene: NA
J gene: TRBJ1-2
CDR3 protein: CSARALNYGYTF
CDR3 DNA: TGCAGTGCTAGAGCCCTGAACTATGGCTACACCTTC

V gene: TRBV6-2/TRBV6-3
clone size: many
D gene: NA
J gene: TRBJ2-3
CDR3 protein: CASSPDSWGDTQYF
CDR3 DNA: TGTGCCAGCAGTCCAGACAGTTGGGGAGATACGCAGTATTTT

V gene: TRBV28
clone size: many
D gene: NA
J gene: TRBJ2-3
CDR3 protein: CATLLDTITDTQYF
CDR3 DNA: TGTGCCACCCTACTGGACACAATCACAGATACGCAGTATTTT

V gene: TRBV7-9
clone size: few
D gene: NA
J gene: TRBJ2-2
CDR3 protein: CASSLMGTPFTGELFF
CDR3 DNA: TGTGCCAGCAGCTTAATGGGGACTCCTTTCACCGGGGAGCTGTTTTTT

V gene: TRBV30
clone size: many
D gene: NA
J gene: TRBJ2-4
CDR3 protein: CAWSQDRAKNIQYF
CDR3 DNA: TGTGCCTGGAGTCAGGACAGAGCCAAAAACATTCAGTACTTC

V gene: TRBV29-1
clone size: few
D gene: NA
J gene: TRBJ1-1
CDR3 protein: CSVDKGGGTEAFF
CDR3 DNA: TGCAGCGTTGATAAGGGGGGAGGCACTGAAGCTTTCTTT

V gene: TRBV12-3/TRBV12-4
clone size: few
D gene: TRBD1
J gene: TRBJ1-5
CDR3 protein: CASSLSQGGRYSNQPQHF
CDR3 DNA: TGTGCCAGCAGTTTATCTCAGGGGGGCCGTTATAGCAATCAGCCCCAGCATTTT

V gene: TRBV30
clone size: few
D gene: NA
J gene: TRBJ1-2
CDR3 protein: CAWQQDKYGYTF
CDR3 DNA: TGTGCCTGGCAACAGGACAAATATGGCTACACCTTC

V gene: TRBV9
clone size: many
D gene: NA
J gene: TRBJ2-7
CDR3 protein: CASSPRGPTYEQYF
CDR3 DNA: TGTGCCAGCAGCCCGAGGGGACCCACCTACGAGCAGTACTTC

V gene: TRBV5-5
clone size: many
D gene: NA
J gene: TRBJ2-1
CDR3 protein: CASSLRASSEQFF
CDR3 DNA: TGTGCCAGCAGCTTGCGGGCTAGTAGTGAGCAGTTCTTC

V gene: TRBV20-1
clone size: many
D gene: NA
J gene: TRBJ2-1
CDR3 protein: CSAAAGPNEQFF
CDR3 DNA: TGCAGTGCCGCGGCGGGTCCAAATGAGCAGTTCTTC

V gene: TRBV5-1
clone size: NA
D gene: NA
J gene: TRBJ1-1
CDR3 protein: CASSLVGDVNTEAFF
CDR3 DNA: TGCGCCAGCAGCTTGGTAGGGGACGTGAACACTGAAGCTTTCTTT

V gene: TRBV15
clone size: many
D gene: TRBD1
J gene: TRBJ2-3
CDR3 protein: CATSRNRKGQGTDTQYF
CDR3 DNA: TGTGCCACCAGCAGGAACCGGAAGGGACAGGGGACAGATACGCAGTATTTT

V gene: TRBV5-1
clone size: many
D gene: NA
J gene: TRBJ2-1
CDR3 protein: CASSWGSVSSYNEQFF
CDR3 DNA: TGCGCCAGCAGCTGGGGATCGGTGAGCTCCTACAATGAGCAGTTCTTC

V gene: TRBV6-2/TRBV6-3
clone size: many
D gene: TRBD2
J gene: TRBJ2-1
CDR3 protein: CASNPTSANTKNEQFF
CDR3 DNA: TGTGCCAGCAATCCGACTAGCGCTAATACCAAAAATGAGCAGTTCTTC

V gene: TRBV19
clone size: many
D gene: NA
J gene: TRBJ2-7
CDR3 protein: CASSIGVGYEQYF
CDR3 DNA: TGTGCCAGTAGTATAGGAGTGGGCTACGAGCAGTACTTC

V gene: TRBV9
clone size: many
D gene: TRBD2
J gene: TRBJ2-7
CDR3 protein: CALPSGRDPYEQYF
CDR3 DNA: TGTGCCCTTCCCAGCGGGAGGGACCCCTACGAGCAGTACTTC

V gene: TRBV27
clone size: NA
D gene: NA
J gene: TRBJ2-7
CDR3 protein: CASGPTGLYEQYF
CDR3 DNA: TGTGCCAGCGGGCCCACAGGGCTCTACGAGCAGTACTTC

V gene: TRBV6-2/TRBV6-3
clone size: many
D gene: NA
J gene: TRBJ1-1
CDR3 protein: CASTRTGTEAFF
CDR3 DNA: TGTGCCAGCACCCGGACGGGCACTGAAGCTTTCTTT

V gene: TRBV6-5
clone size: many
D gene: NA
J gene: TRBJ2-6
CDR3 protein: CASSYAGFSGANVLTF
CDR3 DNA: TGTGCCAGCAGTTACGCCGGGTTCTCTGGGGCCAACGTCCTGACTTTC

V gene: TRBV5-8
clone size: many
D gene: NA
J gene: TRBJ2-3
CDR3 protein: CASGTGTTQYF
CDR3 DNA: TGTGCCAGCGGTACAGGCACCACGCAGTATTTT

V gene: TRBV27
clone size: NA
D gene: NA
J gene: TRBJ2-1
CDR3 protein: CASSLGKNEQFF
CDR3 DNA: TGTGCCAGCAGTTTGGGGAAGAATGAGCAGTTCTTC

V gene: TRBV11-2
clone size: many
D gene: NA
J gene: TRBJ1-1
CDR3 protein: CASSLEEGGRSNTEAFF
CDR3 DNA: TGTGCCAGCAGCTTAGAGGAGGGCGGAAGGTCGAACACTGAAGCTTTCTTT